The 29 T cell receptor beta chains given below trace back to one sample, sequenced in a study of OX40 agonist ivuxolimab in advanced cancers. Generated by immunoSEQ multiplex PCR, the TCRdb table keeps only in-frame clones and is missing some. The repertoire holds 80,000 to 85,000 clones, with about 81% as singletons. Specimen: CD4+ or CD8+ T cells sorted from blood, collected in a trial of the OX40 agonist ivuxolimab. The source of these receptors is an adult with an advanced solid tumor such as melanoma, head and neck, liver or kidney cancer.

CDR3 amino acids: CASRPLGGSYEQYF. The CDR3 nucleotides are TGTGCCAGCAGGCCCCTCGGAGGGTCCTACGAGCAGTACTTC. The rearrangement links TRBV28 to TRBJ2-7; possible D gene TRBD2, 6 bases. Per germline, CDR1 MDHEN and CDR2 SYDVKM. The CDR3 contains 14 residues. Between the trimmed V and J ends, which lost 6 bases and 1 base, there was a span of 13 bases.

The chain links TRBV7-3 to TRBJ2-3; 9 nucleotides agree with TRBD2. The CDR3 loop spans 16 amino acids. V dropped 0 bases and J dropped 11; count of bases not matched to a gene: 12. The germline gives CDR1 SGHTA, CDR2 FQGTGA. DNA for the CDR3: TGTGCCAGCAGCTTAACCGGAGGACTAGCGTCCCCTGGGCAGTATTTT. This gives the protein CASSLTGGLASPGQYF. Full variable domain (rest looked up from reference TRBV7-3 and TRBJ2-3): GAGVSQTPSNKVTEKGKYVELRCDPISGHTALYWYRQSLGQGPEFLIYFQGTGAADDSGLPNDRFFAVRPEGSVSTLKIQRTERGDSAVYLCASSLTGGLASPGQYFGPGTRLTVL.

The V call is TRBV6-5, the J call TRBJ1-3; 7 bases match TRBD1. The J segment lost 1 base and the V segment lost 5 bases, leaving 2 bases of the junction unmatched. Per germline, CDR1 MNHEY and CDR2 SVGAGI. The CDR3 extends over 14 amino acids. The CDR3 region has the DNA TGTGCCAGCAGTATGACAGGGTCTGGAAACACCATATATTTT. It translates to CASSMTGSGNTIYF.

Worth noting for this clone: This same CDR3 is encoded by further DNA sequences in the sample. V usage is TRBV7-9 and J usage is TRBJ2-7; no firm D call. The CDR3 consists of 11 residues. Germline V gene data show CDR1 as SEHNR and CDR2 as FQNEAQ (reference sequence). The V gene lost 4 bases and the J gene lost 3 bases, with 4 bases spanning the gap. CDR3 nucleotide sequence: TGTGCCAGCAGCTACCGCTACGAGCAGTACTTC. It codes for CASSYRYEQYF.

V gene TRBV15 combines with J gene TRBJ2-7, with D perhaps TRBD1 (5 bases). The germline CDR1 and CDR2 sequences are LNHNV and YYDKDF (reference sequence). CDR3 length: 13 amino acids. V lost 0 bases to trimming and J lost 7 bases, with 10 bases between them. The CDR3 DNA sequence: TGTGCCACCAGCAGAGACAGGGTGGAAGAGCAGTACTTC. This encodes CATSRDRVEEQYF.

This clone was recorded only once. The chain combines TRBV9 with TRBJ2-3; weak D call: TRBD2 (5 bases). Germline-derived CDR1 and CDR2 are SGDLS and YYNGEE. Trimming stripped 1 base from V and 0 bases from J, with 9 bases between. This CDR3 has 15 amino acids. CDR3 nucleotides: TGTGCCAGCAGCGTATTTGGCGGGAGCACAGATACGCAGTATTTT. It is translated as CASSVFGGSTDTQYF. Variable domain in full (rest from reference TRBV9 and TRBJ2-3): DSGVTQTPKHLITATGQRVTLRCSPRSGDLSVYWYQQSLDQGLQFLIQYYNGEERAKGNILERFSAQQFPDLHSELNLSSLELGDSALYFCASSVFGGSTDTQYFGPGTRLTVL.

The chain has TRBV6-5 and TRBJ2-2, with a possible D match to TRBD1 (5 bases). This CDR3 is 16 amino acids long. The V end was cut by 2 bases, the J end by 0 bases, with 10 bases between. Per the germline V gene, CDR1 is MNHEY and CDR2 is SVGAGI. The CDR3 DNA reads as TGTGCCAGCAGTTACAGGACATACGCGAACACCGGGGAGCTGTTTTTT. It specifies CASSYRTYANTGELFF.

This chain connects TRBV11-3 to TRBJ2-1; D not certain. V lost 1 base and J lost 8, with 9 bases in between. Germline CDR1 and CDR2: SGHNT and YENEEA. This CDR3 has 13 residues. The CDR3 here is CASSLGQVHEQFF. The CDR3 DNA sequence: TGTGCCAGCAGCTTAGGGCAGGTCCATGAGCAGTTCTTC.

The rearrangement uses TRBV29-1 and TRBJ2-2, with 12 bases lining up with TRBD2. This CDR3 is 15 amino acids long. V shed 5 bases, J shed 4 bases, and the junction held 5 bases outside the gene matches. Germline V gene sequence: CDR1 SQVTM, CDR2 ANQGSEA. Here the CDR3 DNA reads TGCAGCGTTCAAGGACTAGCGGGGTCCACCGGGGAGCTGTTTTTT. Translated: CSVQGLAGSTGELFF.

The chain joins TRBV2 to TRBJ1-2; D gene unclear. This CDR3 region has 13 residues. Trimming left V 3 bases short and J 1 base short, with 6 bases between. CDR1 is SNHLY and CDR2 is FYNNEI in the germline V gene. CDR3 nucleotides: TGTGCCAGCAGTGATGGGATTAACTATGGCTACACCTTC. It is translated as CASSDGINYGYTF. The entire variable domain, with the rest obtained from reference TRBV2 and TRBJ1-2, is as follows: EPEVTQTPSHQVTQMGQEVILRCVPISNHLYFYWYRQILGQKVEFLVSFYNNEISEKSEIFDDQFSVERPDGSNFTLKIRSTKLEDSAMYFCASSDGINYGYTFGSGTRLTVV.

This sequence joins TRBV4-2 and TRBJ1-4; D gene ambiguous. CDR3 length: 12 residues. CDR1 and CDR2 from the germline V gene are LGHNA and YNFKEQ. Trimming shortened V by 3 bases and J by 10 bases, and 9 bases separated the two germline ends. In nucleotides, the CDR3 is TGTGCCAGCAGCCAGATGCGGGGAAAACTGTTTTTT. Translating gives CASSQMRGKLFF.

The chain couples TRBV5-1 to TRBJ1-5; 7 bases map to TRBD1. V gave up 0 bases and J gave up 1 base; unmatched junction bases: 7. The germline V gene has CDR1 SGHRS and CDR2 YFSETQ. This CDR3 is built from 17 residues. The CDR3 coding sequence is TGCGCCAGCAGCTTGGATGGCGGGACAGCCAGCAATCAGCCCCAGCATTTT. It yields the protein CASSLDGGTASNQPQHF.

The V and J genes are TRBV27 and TRBJ1-1; a weak D match, TRBD1 (5 bases). Per germline, CDR1 MNHEY and CDR2 SMNVEV (reference sequence). V dropped 7 bases and J dropped 0 bases, with 15 bases sitting between them. The CDR3 runs to 15 residues. The CDR3 region is CASNEWGGVNTEAFF. The DNA of the CDR3 is TGTGCCAGCAATGAATGGGGGGGAGTGAACACTGAAGCTTTCTTT.

The genes are TRBV6-5 and TRBJ2-3; maybe TRBD1 (5 bases). The CDR3 spans 14 residues. The V end lost 0 bases, the J end lost 4 bases, and 8 bases lay between the germline ends. Germline CDR1 and CDR2: MNHEY and SVGAGI. The CDR3 nucleotides are TGTGCCAGCAGTTACTCGCAGGGTCCAGATACGCAGTATTTT. Translated, it gives CASSYSQGPDTQYF.

The V gene is TRBV18, the J gene TRBJ2-2, with 12 bases that match TRBD2. Losses at the gene ends were 4 bases for V and 7 bases for J; bases not matched to a gene: 13. Per germline, CDR1 KGHSH and CDR2 LQKENI. CDR3 length equals 18 residues. As DNA, the CDR3 is TGTGCCAGCTCACGAACGACAGCGAGACTAGCGGGAGTCGGGGAGCTGTTTTTT. Translation gives CASSRTTARLAGVGELFF.

The chain couples TRBV4-2 to TRBJ2-3; tentatively, D is TRBD2 (6 bases). The CDR3 sequence is 15 residues long. Germline assignment: CDR1 LGHNA and CDR2 YNFKEQ. The germline V and J ends were trimmed by 4 bases and 1 base, with 12 bases remaining between them. The CDR3 here is CASSLMTGGTDTQYF. The DNA of the CDR3 is TGTGCCAGCAGCCTAATGACGGGGGGCACAGATACGCAGTATTTT.

The chain uses TRBV5-8 and TRBJ1-1, with D possibly being TRBD1 (5 bases). Germline CDR1 SGHTS, CDR2 YDEGEE. V was pared by 4 bases and J by 8 bases, with 15 bases between. The CDR3 runs to 13 residues. The CDR3 protein is CASSQWGSLEAFF. CDR3 nucleotides: TGTGCCAGCAGCCAATGGGGGAGTTTGGAAGCTTTCTTT.

The chain uses TRBV5-1 and TRBJ2-2, with 9 nucleotides matching TRBD1. CDR3 size: 17 residues. The V segment lost 0 bases and the J segment 0 bases; nucleotides outside the gene matches: 3. Germline V gene data show CDR1 as SGHRS and CDR2 as YFSETQ. CDR3 sequence: CASSLEGQGANTGELFF. CDR3 bases: TGCGCCAGCAGCTTGGAGGGACAGGGCGCGAACACCGGGGAGCTGTTTTTT.

This clone occurred once. The chain links TRBV28 to TRBJ1-3; 7 nucleotides match TRBD1. CDR1 and CDR2 from the germline V gene are MDHEN and SYDVKM. The trim removed 7 bases at V and 0 bases at J, leaving 12 bases unmatched. The CDR3 runs to 17 residues. CDR3 sequence (DNA): TGTGCCAGCACTCCATCGGGACAGACTCTCTCTGGAAACACCATATATTTT. Its translation: CASTPSGQTLSGNTIYF.

This chain uses TRBV5-1 with TRBJ1-5; D unresolved. The CDR3 covers 15 residues. Looked up from germline, CDR1 is SGHRS and CDR2 is YFSETQ. V lost 0 bases and J lost 3, with 10 bases in between. CDR3: CASSLAPGSNQPQHF. The DNA for the CDR3 is TGCGCCAGCAGCTTGGCGCCGGGCTCCAATCAGCCCCAGCATTTT.

This sequence joins TRBV6-6 and TRBJ1-2, with a possible D match to TRBD1 (5 bases). The CDR3 runs 16 residues. Trimming pared 2 bases from V and 2 bases from J, leaving 15 bases between. Germline lookup yields CDR1 MNHNY and CDR2 SVGAGI (reference sequence). CDR3: CASSYPAGGRNYGYTF. CDR3 sequence (DNA): TGTGCCAGCAGTTACCCGGCTGGGGGTCGGAACTATGGCTACACCTTC.

This rearrangement joins TRBV21-1 to TRBJ2-3; the DNA was not compared with TRBD2, the D call given in the table. TRBV21-1 is noted as a pseudogene. This CDR3 has 19 amino acids. CDR3 region: CASSKEGRTSGSNADTQYF. The CDR3 DNA reads TGTGCCAGCAGCAAAGAAGGTAGGACTAGCGGGAGTAACGCAGATACGCAGTATTTT.

This sequence joins TRBV27 and TRBJ2-3; possible D gene TRBD2, 5 bases. Germline assignment: CDR1 MNHEY and CDR2 SMNVEV (reference sequence). This CDR3 spans 13 amino acids. The V and J ends lost 6 bases and 3 bases respectively, with 10 bases between them. The CDR3 reads CASSSWETDTQYF. CDR3 sequence (DNA): TGTGCCAGCAGCTCGTGGGAGACAGATACGCAGTATTTT.

This rearrangement joins TRBV19 to TRBJ2-1, with D hard to call. The CDR3 has 11 amino acids. V was pared by 3 bases and J by 4 bases, with 1 base between. Germline loops: CDR1 LNHDA, CDR2 SQIVND (reference sequence). The CDR3 DNA reads as TGTGCCAGTAGTATTTACAATGAGCAGTTCTTC. Amino acids: CASSIYNEQFF.

A single count supports this clone. This sequence joins TRBV5-1 and TRBJ2-7; 11 nucleotides line up with TRBD2. The germline V gene has CDR1 SGHRS and CDR2 YFSETQ. This CDR3 contains 17 residues. After removal of 0 bases from V and 3 bases from J, the junction contained 8 bases not matched to a gene. CDR3 residues: CASSLDPTSGSSYEQYF. The DNA of the CDR3 is TGCGCCAGCAGCTTGGACCCCACTAGCGGGAGTAGCTACGAGCAGTACTTC.

The chain couples TRBV6-5 to TRBJ2-7; possibly TRBD2 for D (6 bases). Deletions cut 0 bases from V and 1 base from J, with 13 bases between. The CDR3 runs 16 residues. Per germline, CDR1 MNHEY and CDR2 SVGAGI. CDR3 region: CASSYSTTGSSYEQYF. The DNA for the CDR3 is TGTGCCAGCAGTTACTCCACAACCGGGAGTTCCTACGAGCAGTACTTC.

This sequence joins TRBV5-4 and TRBJ2-5; 9 bases are shared with TRBD2. V dropped 2 bases and J dropped 0; count of bases not matched to a gene: 5. CDR1 and CDR2 from the germline V gene are SGHNT and YYREEE (reference sequence). The CDR3 sequence is 16 residues long. The CDR3 reads CASSFLLAGYQETQYF. The CDR3 DNA reads as TGTGCCAGCAGCTTCTTGCTAGCGGGATACCAAGAGACCCAGTACTTC.

This chain connects TRBV7-6 to TRBJ1-1, with D hard to call. With 1 base removed from V and 5 bases from J, the gap between germline ends came to 2 bases. Germline V gene data show CDR1 as SGHVS and CDR2 as FNYEAQ. CDR3 length equals 11 residues. The CDR3 DNA is TGTGCCAGCAGCTTAGGTACTGAAGCTTTCTTT. Residues: CASSLGTEAFF.

This clone was observed a single time. The V and J genes are TRBV19 and TRBJ1-2; D unclear. The germline V gene has CDR1 LNHDA and CDR2 SQIVND (reference sequence). The V gene lost 7 bases and the J gene lost 6 bases, with 15 bases spanning the gap. This CDR3 has 13 amino acids. DNA of the CDR3: TGTGCCAGTATGCTGAACGGGTTAGATGGCTACACCTTC. Translating gives CASMLNGLDGYTF.